The rows below give T cell receptor beta chains drawn from one sample of a study of cytomegalovirus exposure and HLA in healthy donors. Sequencing was performed with immunoSEQ multiplex PCR; in TCRdb, only in-frame clones are kept and a portion is missing. Here the sample spans a few hundred thousand clones, approximately 90% being singletons. The sequenced sample was PBMCs. These receptors were taken from a woman between 18 and 30 years old in good health and CMV-seronegative. Both conserved end residues are trimmed from each CDR3. The order of the fields is clone size, V gene, CDR3 protein. Size tells how often a clone was seen (once, few, many) or the class of an expanded clone, and some rows leave it out.

clone size: once; V gene: TRBV5-8; CDR3 protein: ASSLEQGAVGEQF
clone size: .; V gene: TRBV4-3; CDR3 protein: ASSQQQVNEKLF
clone size: .; V gene: TRBV19; CDR3 protein: ASREGQGGYGYT
clone size: .; V gene: TRBV6-6; CDR3 protein: ASSYRSRNTEAF
clone size: .; V gene: TRBV6-1; CDR3 protein: ASSELRAGGPGEQY
clone size: .; V gene: TRBV28; CDR3 protein: ASSLGGSTYEQY
clone size: .; V gene: TRBV21-1; CDR3 protein: ASSKGRGLAGNEQY
clone size: .; V gene: TRBV10-3; CDR3 protein: AISEGAGEQTQY
clone size: .; V gene: TRBV28; CDR3 protein: ASSLRDRATGELF
clone size: .; V gene: TRBV4-1; CDR3 protein: ASSQDWGDGEQF
clone size: .; V gene: TRBV4-2; CDR3 protein: ASSQDWREGGYEQY
clone size: .; V gene: TRBV5-6; CDR3 protein: ASSFAVNTEAF
clone size: .; V gene: TRBV18; CDR3 protein: ASSPLAGKETQY
clone size: once; V gene: TRBV4-2; CDR3 protein: ASSRELAPYEQY
clone size: .; V gene: TRBV4-3; CDR3 protein: ASSQGAGTASYEQY
clone size: .; V gene: TRBV27; CDR3 protein: ASSSPGGTADTQY
clone size: .; V gene: TRBV11-2; CDR3 protein: ASSSPQDYYGYT
clone size: .; V gene: TRBV6-1; CDR3 protein: ASSEETTSGQPQH
clone size: .; V gene: TRBV6-6; CDR3 protein: ASSSLSGDEQF
clone size: .; V gene: TRBV4-3; CDR3 protein: ASSQRGQGAGELF
clone size: .; V gene: TRBV9; CDR3 protein: ASSAEPRTVRSGNTIY
clone size: many; V gene: TRBV5-1; CDR3 protein: ASRLAGGGEQY
clone size: .; V gene: TRBV29-1; CDR3 protein: SVVLGAGQPQH
clone size: .; V gene: TRBV15; CDR3 protein: ATSRGLVANEQF
clone size: .; V gene: TRBV29-1; CDR3 protein: SVESGVNQPQH
clone size: .; V gene: TRBV15; CDR3 protein: ATSRGGQGYGYT
clone size: .; V gene: TRBV30; CDR3 protein: AWSVGAGSSYNEQF
clone size: .; V gene: TRBV7-2; CDR3 protein: ASSFSDGTEAF
clone size: .; V gene: TRBV5-4; CDR3 protein: ASSLVEAGGSYEQY
clone size: .; V gene: TRBV21-1; CDR3 protein: ASSKPGVGAF
clone size: .; V gene: TRBV5-1; CDR3 protein: ASSVGQVAPYEQY
clone size: .; V gene: TRBV9; CDR3 protein: ASRDGQGNTGELF
clone size: .; V gene: TRBV27; CDR3 protein: ASSLPGGANQPQH
clone size: .; V gene: TRBV18; CDR3 protein: ASSPYDEAPTEAF
clone size: once; V gene: TRBV19; CDR3 protein: ASKTSGTSWDNEQF
clone size: .; V gene: TRBV7-9; CDR3 protein: ASTLENEQF
clone size: .; V gene: TRBV9; CDR3 protein: ASSVDSGITYEQY
clone size: many; V gene: TRBV29-1; CDR3 protein: SVGDRALNEKLF
clone size: .; V gene: TRBV2; CDR3 protein: ASGAPGQGRGYT
clone size: .; V gene: TRBV7-3; CDR3 protein: ASSPGRNTEAF
clone size: .; V gene: TRBV11-2; CDR3 protein: ASSLVRNTGELF
clone size: .; V gene: TRBV4-2; CDR3 protein: ASSHPGGGENYGYT
clone size: .; V gene: TRBV9; CDR3 protein: ASSSGQTSSGNTIY
clone size: .; V gene: TRBV6-5; CDR3 protein: ASSLDWDTQY
clone size: .; V gene: TRBV7-2; CDR3 protein: ASSFRVYGYT
clone size: .; V gene: TRBV10-3; CDR3 protein: AISGLDRAGETQY
clone size: .; V gene: TRBV6-5; CDR3 protein: ASSRIHRTYEQY
clone size: .; V gene: TRBV5-6; CDR3 protein: ASALDSYSGNTIY
clone size: .; V gene: TRBV29-1; CDR3 protein: SAAGGHSYEQY
clone size: .; V gene: TRBV5-1; CDR3 protein: ASSLGRTATNEKLF
clone size: .; V gene: TRBV27; CDR3 protein: ASSPPPGEEGYNEQF
clone size: few; V gene: TRBV18; CDR3 protein: ASSPRDRSYEQY
clone size: .; V gene: TRBV6-5; CDR3 protein: ASSYSQASYEQY
clone size: .; V gene: TRBV6-1; CDR3 protein: ASSQQGGLNQPQH
clone size: .; V gene: TRBV7-3; CDR3 protein: ASSYTSTDNEQF
clone size: .; V gene: TRBV11-3; CDR3 protein: ASSFNRDYTEAF
clone size: .; V gene: TRBV2; CDR3 protein: ASSLAGDRETQY
clone size: many; V gene: TRBV4-2; CDR3 protein: ASSQETSGSPDTQY
clone size: once; V gene: TRBV18; CDR3 protein: ASSPPGQVGDTQY